This entry describes one TCR beta chain. These data are taken from a study of T-cell reconstitution after alpha-beta-depleted transplantation in children. In germline, CDR1 is SGHTA, CDR2 FQGNSA. The junction had 4 bases not matched to a gene; V was cut back by 0 bases and J by 4 bases. This CDR3 contains 16 residues. Molecular barcoding with unique molecular identifiers was used for the TCRbeta library. One entry per CDR3 protein, called by TCRdb with MiXCR from the PCR reads. The repertoire includes about 500,000 distinct CDR3 sequences, about 30% of them detected once, and under 3% sits in the top ten.

The sequence was collected from a human donor who donated a stem cell graft to a child with aplastic anemia. V and J are TRBV7-2 and TRBJ2-2; 8 nucleotides align to TRBD1. The specimen was PBMCs from the stem cell graft donor, collected from the stem cell graft. The CDR3 sequence is CASSLAPGGGTGELFF. The DNA for the CDR3 is TGTGCCAGCAGCTTAGCCCCAGGGGGCGGCACCGGGGAGCTGTTTTTT.